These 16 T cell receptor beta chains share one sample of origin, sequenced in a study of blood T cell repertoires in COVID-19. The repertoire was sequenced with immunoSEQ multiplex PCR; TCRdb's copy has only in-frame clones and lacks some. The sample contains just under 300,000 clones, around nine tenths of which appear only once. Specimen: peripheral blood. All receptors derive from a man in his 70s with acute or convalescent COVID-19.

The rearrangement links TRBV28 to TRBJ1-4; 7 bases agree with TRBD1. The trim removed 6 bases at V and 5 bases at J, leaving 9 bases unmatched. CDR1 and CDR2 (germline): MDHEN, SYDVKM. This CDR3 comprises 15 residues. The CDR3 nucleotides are TGTGCCAGCAGAATAGGGGGCCTAGGGAATGAAAAACTGTTTTTT. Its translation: CASRIGGLGNEKLFF.

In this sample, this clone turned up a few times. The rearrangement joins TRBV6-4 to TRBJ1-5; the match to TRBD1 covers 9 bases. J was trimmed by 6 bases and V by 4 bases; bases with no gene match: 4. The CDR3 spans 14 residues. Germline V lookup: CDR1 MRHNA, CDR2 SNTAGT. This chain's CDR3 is CASSVWTGVQPQHF. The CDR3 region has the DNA TGTGCCAGCAGTGTGTGGACAGGGGTTCAGCCCCAGCATTTT.

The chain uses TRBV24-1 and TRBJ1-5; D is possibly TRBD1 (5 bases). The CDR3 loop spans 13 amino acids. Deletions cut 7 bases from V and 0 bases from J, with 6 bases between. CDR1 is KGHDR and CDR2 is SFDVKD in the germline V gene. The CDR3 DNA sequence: TGTGCCACCAGCAGGGATAGCAATCAGCCCCAGCATTTT. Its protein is CATSRDSNQPQHF.

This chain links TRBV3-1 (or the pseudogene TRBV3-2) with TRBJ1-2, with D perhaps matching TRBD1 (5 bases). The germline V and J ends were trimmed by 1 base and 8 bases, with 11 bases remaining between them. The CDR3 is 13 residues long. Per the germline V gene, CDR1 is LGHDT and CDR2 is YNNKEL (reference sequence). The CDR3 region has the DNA TGTGCCAGCAGCCAAGTCCAGGGCGGCGGCTACACCTTC. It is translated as CASSQVQGGGYTF.

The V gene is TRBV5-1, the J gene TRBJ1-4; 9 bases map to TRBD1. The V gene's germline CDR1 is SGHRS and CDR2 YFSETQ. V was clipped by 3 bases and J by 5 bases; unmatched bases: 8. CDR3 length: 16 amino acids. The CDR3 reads CASSSLGTGPNEKLFF. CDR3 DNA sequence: TGCGCCAGCAGCTCACTTGGGACAGGGCCCAATGAAAAACTGTTTTTT.

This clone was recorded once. The CDR3 loop reads CASRPGAGDPYQQFF. The DNA of the CDR3 is TGCGCCAGCCGTCCGGGAGCGGGGGACCCTTATCAGCAGTTCTTC. The V and J genes are TRBV10-1 and TRBJ2-1; 8 nucleotides agree with TRBD2. V was pared by 8 bases and J by 11 bases, with 17 bases of the junction left unmatched. CDR3 length: 15 residues. The germline V gene encodes CDR1 WNHNN and CDR2 SYGVQD (reference sequence).

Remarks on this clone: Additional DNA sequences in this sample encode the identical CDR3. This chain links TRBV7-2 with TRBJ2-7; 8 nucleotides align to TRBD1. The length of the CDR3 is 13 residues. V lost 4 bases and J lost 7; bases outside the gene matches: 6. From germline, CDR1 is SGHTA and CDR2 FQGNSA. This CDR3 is CASSSDRGGEQYF. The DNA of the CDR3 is TGTGCCAGCAGCTCCGACAGGGGTGGGGAGCAGTACTTC.

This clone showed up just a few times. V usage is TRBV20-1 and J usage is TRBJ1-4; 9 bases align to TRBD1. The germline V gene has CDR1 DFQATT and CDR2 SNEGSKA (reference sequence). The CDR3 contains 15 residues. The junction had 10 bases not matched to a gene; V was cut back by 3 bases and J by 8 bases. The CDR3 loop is CSASRLSGTGEKLFF. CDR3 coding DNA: TGCAGTGCTAGTCGTCTCAGCGGGACAGGGGAAAAACTGTTTTTT.

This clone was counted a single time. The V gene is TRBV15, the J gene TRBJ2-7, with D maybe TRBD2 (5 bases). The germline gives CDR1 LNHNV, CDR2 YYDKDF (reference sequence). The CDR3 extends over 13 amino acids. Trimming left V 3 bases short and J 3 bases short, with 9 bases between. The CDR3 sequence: CATSSLRDYEQYF. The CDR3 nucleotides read TGTGCCACCAGCAGCCTTCGGGACTACGAGCAGTACTTC.

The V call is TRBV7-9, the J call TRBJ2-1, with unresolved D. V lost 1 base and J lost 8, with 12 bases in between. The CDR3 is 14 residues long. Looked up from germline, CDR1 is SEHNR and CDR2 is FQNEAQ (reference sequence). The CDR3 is CASSLDNYSDEQFF. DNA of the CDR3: TGTGCCAGCAGCTTAGACAACTACTCGGATGAGCAGTTCTTC. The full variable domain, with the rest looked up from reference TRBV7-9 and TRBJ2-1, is DTGVSQNPRHKITKRGQNVTFRCDPISEHNRLYWYRQTLGQGPEFLTYFQNEAQLEKSRLLSDRFSAERPKGSFSTLEIQRTEQGDSAMYLCASSLDNYSDEQFFGPGTRLTVL.

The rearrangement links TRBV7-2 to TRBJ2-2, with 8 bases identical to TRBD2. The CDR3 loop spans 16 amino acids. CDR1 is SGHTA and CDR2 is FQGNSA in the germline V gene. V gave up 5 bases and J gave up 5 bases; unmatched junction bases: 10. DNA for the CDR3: TGTGCCAGCAGCCCCCGGGGGGGGGCGCAAACCGGGGAGCTGTTTTTT. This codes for CASSPRGGAQTGELFF.

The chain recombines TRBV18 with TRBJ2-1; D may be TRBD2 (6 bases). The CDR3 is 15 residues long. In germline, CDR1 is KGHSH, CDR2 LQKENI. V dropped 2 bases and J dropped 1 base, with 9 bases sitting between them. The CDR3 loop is CASSPLRGSYNEQFF. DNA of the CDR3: TGTGCCAGCTCACCATTGCGGGGATCCTACAATGAGCAGTTCTTC.

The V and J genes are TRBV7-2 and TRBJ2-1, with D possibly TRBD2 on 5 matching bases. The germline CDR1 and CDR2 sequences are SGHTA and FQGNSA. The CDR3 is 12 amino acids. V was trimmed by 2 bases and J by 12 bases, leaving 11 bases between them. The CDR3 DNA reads TGTGCCAGCAGCTTACCGGGGTTAGGGCAGTTCTTC. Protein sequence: CASSLPGLGQFF.

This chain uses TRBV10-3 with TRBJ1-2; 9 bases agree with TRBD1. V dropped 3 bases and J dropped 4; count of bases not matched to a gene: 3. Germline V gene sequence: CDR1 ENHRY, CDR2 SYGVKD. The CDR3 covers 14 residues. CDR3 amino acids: CAISDDRGIYGYTF. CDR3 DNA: TGTGCCATCAGTGATGACAGGGGGATCTATGGCTACACCTTC.

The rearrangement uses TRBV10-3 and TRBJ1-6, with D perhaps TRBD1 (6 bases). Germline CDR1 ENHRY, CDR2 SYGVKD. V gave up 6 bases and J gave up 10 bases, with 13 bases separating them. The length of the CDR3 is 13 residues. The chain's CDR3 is CAIREDRISPLHF. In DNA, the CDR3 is TGTGCCATCAGAGAGGACAGAATCTCACCCCTCCACTTT.

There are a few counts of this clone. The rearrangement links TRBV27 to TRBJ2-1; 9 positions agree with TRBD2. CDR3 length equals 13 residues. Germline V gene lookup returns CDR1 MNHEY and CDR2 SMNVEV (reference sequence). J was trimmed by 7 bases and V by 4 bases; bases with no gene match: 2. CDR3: CASSSTSGNEQFF. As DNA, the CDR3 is TGTGCCAGCAGTTCGACTAGCGGAAATGAGCAGTTCTTC.